This T cell receptor beta chain was identified in a study of blood T cell repertoires in COVID-19 (dated by TCRdb to the early 2020s). Background for the entire study: Samples from collaborators originated in the United States, Italy and Spain and spanned both the acute and convalescent phases of COVID-19. The material from the prospective study consisted of cDNA or gDNA derived from T cells, B-cell-depleted T cells, or PBMCs. Deeply sampled blood TCRbeta repertoires from subjects exposed to, actively infected with, or recovered from COVID-19 were included in the dataset. The repertoires were released in a freely available public database meant as a resource for research on the immune response to SARS-CoV-2. The samples were drawn from two sources: the first 160 participants of the ongoing ImmuneRACE study, and 1,000 to 1,500 subjects contributed by 6 global collaborators. Sample metadata almost always included a de-identified subject ID, COVID-19 status, age in years and sex. HLA class I and class II types, where available, came from metadata supplied by the sample provider rather than from assay-based typing. General conclusions and limits of the study: The amount of clinical and demographic metadata varied by source and participant and was provided uncurated.

The immunoSEQ Assay, a bias-controlled multiplex PCR, was used to amplify TCRbeta CDR3 regions from genomic DNA. The authors' pipeline ran thus. Within the assay, amplification of reference gene primers was used to estimate how many nucleated cells each sample contained. To quantify the absolute abundance of each unique TCRbeta CDR3 rearrangement, sequence reads were collapsed and filtered. Productive Simpson clonality was computed per sample as the square root of Simpson's diversity index over productive rearrangements. TCRdb re-hosts the immuneACCESS table, in-frame sequences only. Its copies lack some clones; in the studies checked, an unresolved V gene accounts for under half of them, and the cause for the rest is not known. V and J calls and clone size are those listed in that table; D and trimming were worked out from the DNA. The sample contains over 85,000 clones, around nine tenths of them found a single time. Jointly, the top ten make up 4.9% of the sample.

Details on this clone: The antigen it binds to is not known. Qualities for individual bases were not recorded, and no much larger clone is one base off.

Each collaborating institution followed its own protocols to collect whole blood in K2EDTA tubes. Collaborator samples were shipped for TCRbeta analysis as frozen whole blood, isolated PBMCs, or DNA extracted from either sample type. Taken from cysteine to phenylalanine, the CDR3 has 14 residues. Solely the CDR3 DNA is kept, with 42 bases framed from the first base. V and J lose 2 bases and 5 bases, and a span of 13 bases separates them. CDR1 and CDR2 (SGHNT, YYREEE) derive from the germline V gene (reference sequence). The chain is made from TRBV5-4 and TRBJ1-2; the D gene remains uncertain. This TCR was sampled from a woman aged 80 or over with acute or convalescent COVID-19. Sequenced material: peripheral blood. The nucleotide sequence is TGTGCCAGCAGCTTAAACAGTCCCCGGTATGGCTACACCTTC. This yields the protein CASSLNSPRYGYTF.